Below, 22 T cell receptor beta chains from the same sample are listed, as sequenced in a study of T cell changes during pregnancy in multiple sclerosis. Method: immunoSEQ multiplex PCR; TCRdb's copy keeps in-frame clones and lacks some. The sample has 30,000 to 40,000 clones, about 94% seen once. Sequences were derived from CD4+ T cells from peripheral blood mononuclear cells, sampled in the second trimester of pregnancy. Source of these receptors: a female donor with multiple sclerosis, enrolled in a pregnancy study.

This clone was recorded a few times. V and J are TRBV4-1 and TRBJ1-2; possibly TRBD1 for D (5 bases). Trimming took off 0 bases at V and 2 bases at J, with 7 bases between the two ends. Germline V gene data show CDR1 as MGHRA and CDR2 as YSYEKL. The CDR3 runs to 14 residues. CDR3 coding DNA: TGCGCCAGCAGCCAAGATGCAGGGAACTATGGCTACACCTTC. Amino acid sequence: CASSQDAGNYGYTF.

This chain links TRBV5-1 with TRBJ2-7, with D perhaps TRBD2 (6 bases). This CDR3 region has 15 residues. With 1 base removed from V and 0 bases from J, the gap between germline ends came to 11 bases. The germline V gene has CDR1 SGHRS and CDR2 YFSETQ. The CDR3 nucleotides read TGCGCCAGCAGCTTGAATGGGGGGAGCTCCTACGAGCAGTACTTC. Translating it yields CASSLNGGSSYEQYF.

V usage is TRBV7-9 and J usage is TRBJ2-4, with a tentative D call TRBD1 (5 bases). This CDR3 is 13 amino acids long. With 7 bases removed from V and 6 bases from J, the gap between germline ends came to 13 bases. CDR1 SEHNR and CDR2 FQNEAQ come from the germline V gene (reference sequence). The CDR3 loop is CASTDRRLNIQYF. CDR3 DNA sequence: TGTGCCAGCACCGACAGAAGATTAAACATTCAGTACTTC.

The chain is built from TRBV14 and TRBJ2-7; D might be TRBD1 (6 bases). The length of the CDR3 is 13 residues. Per the germline V gene, CDR1 is SGHDN and CDR2 is FVKESK. The V end lost 4 bases, the J end lost 7 bases, and 14 bases lay between the germline ends. Written as DNA, the CDR3 is TGTGCCAGCAGCCCCCTAGGTAGGGGGGAGCAGTACTTC. Its protein is CASSPLGRGEQYF.

The DNA of the CDR3 is TGTGCCAGCAGCCCTACCTCCGACAGGGGGCTTAACTATGGCTACACCTTC. It yields the protein CASSPTSDRGLNYGYTF. The genes are TRBV7-8 and TRBJ1-2, with 10 bases aligning to TRBD1. In germline, CDR1 is SGHVS, CDR2 FQNEAQ. The CDR3 contains 17 residues. Trimming took 5 bases from V and 1 from J; bases not matched to a gene: 10.

The chain recombines TRBV27 with TRBJ2-2; 7 bases are a match to TRBD1. CDR3 length equals 15 residues. V dropped 1 base and J dropped 7; count of bases not matched to a gene: 6. CDR1 MNHEY and CDR2 SMNVEV come from the germline V gene (reference sequence). DNA for the CDR3: TGTGCCAGCAGTTTATTACAGGGGATCGGCGGGGAGCTGTTTTTT. It yields the protein CASSLLQGIGGELFF.

The chain is built from TRBV29-1 and TRBJ2-1; 7 positions match TRBD2. CDR3 length equals 13 residues. CDR1 is SQVTM, CDR2 ANQGSEA, per germline. The V segment lost 8 bases and the J segment 7 bases; nucleotides outside the gene matches: 11. In DNA, the CDR3 is TGCAGCACCCGGGCTAGCGGACGAAATGAGCAGTTCTTC. Amino acids: CSTRASGRNEQFF.

V and J are TRBV27 and TRBJ2-1, with 15 bases aligning to TRBD2. The CDR3 runs 14 residues. In germline, CDR1 is MNHEY, CDR2 SMNVEV (reference sequence). The trim removed 8 bases at V and 7 bases at J, leaving 3 bases unmatched. The CDR3: CASGLAGGRNEQFF. CDR3 bases: TGTGCCAGCGGACTAGCGGGAGGGCGGAATGAGCAGTTCTTC.

The chain uses TRBV6-5 and TRBJ1-1; 8 nucleotides line up with TRBD1. The CDR3 contains 15 residues. Germline trimming cut 4 bases from V and 4 bases from J; bases unmatched to any gene: 8. Germline V lookup: CDR1 MNHEY, CDR2 SVGAGI. The DNA of the CDR3 is TGTGCCAGCAGTTCCCGGACAGGGAGTGGCACTGAAGCTTTCTTT. This sequence encodes CASSSRTGSGTEAFF.

J is TRBJ1-3 and V is TRBV7-8; a weak D match, TRBD1 (6 bases). CDR3 length equals 14 residues. Germline CDR1 reads SGHVS; CDR2 reads FQNEAQ. V lost 5 bases and J lost 9, with 17 bases in between. The CDR3 region is CASSEQGIIGTIYF. DNA for the CDR3: TGTGCCAGCAGCGAGCAGGGGATTATAGGCACCATATATTTT.

The V gene is TRBV6-5, the J gene TRBJ1-1, with 7 bases that match TRBD1. Trimming took 6 bases from V and 3 from J; bases not matched to a gene: 10. The CDR3 covers 15 residues. Germline CDR1 reads MNHEY; CDR2 reads SVGAGI. CDR3: CASRPSGTVHTEAFF. In DNA form, the CDR3 reads TGTGCCAGCAGACCATCCGGGACAGTTCACACTGAAGCTTTCTTT.

This chain joins TRBV7-3 and TRBJ1-1; D unresolved. The CDR3 sequence is 13 residues long. V lost 5 bases, J lost 0 bases, and 7 bases lay in between. Germline values: CDR1 SGHTA, CDR2 FQGTGA. The CDR3 bases are TGTGCCAGCAGCCCGAGGGTGAACACTGAAGCTTTCTTT. Translating it yields CASSPRVNTEAFF.

The rearrangement links TRBV11-3 to TRBJ2-3; 8 bases agree with TRBD1. The CDR3 has 15 residues. With V trimmed by 5 bases and J by 6 bases, 10 bases remained unmatched. CDR1 and CDR2 from the germline V gene are SGHNT and YENEEA. CDR3: CASSLGQGLRDTQYF. CDR3 nucleotide sequence: TGTGCCAGCAGCCTAGGACAGGGCCTACGGGATACGCAGTATTTT.

The chain recombines TRBV6-6 with TRBJ1-1; 10 positions agree with TRBD1. Trimming took 5 bases from V and 5 from J; bases not matched to a gene: 8. CDR1 is MNHNY and CDR2 is SVGAGI in the germline V gene (reference sequence). The CDR3 runs 15 residues. The DNA of the CDR3 is TGTGCCAGCAGTGCCCGGACAGGGGGAAGAACTGAAGCTTTCTTT. Translated: CASSARTGGRTEAFF.

V and J are TRBV5-1 and TRBJ2-1; D possibly corresponds to TRBD2 (7 bases). V was trimmed by 0 bases and J by 5 bases, leaving 12 bases between them. Germline V gives CDR1 SGHRS, CDR2 YFSETQ. This CDR3 is 15 amino acids long. The CDR3 nucleotides are TGCGCCAGCAGCTTGGGCGGGGGCGCGCACAATGAGCAGTTCTTC. Protein product: CASSLGGGAHNEQFF.

The chain has TRBV10-3 and TRBJ2-3; 9 positions agree with TRBD2. This CDR3 spans 19 amino acids. Germline V gene lookup returns CDR1 ENHRY and CDR2 SYGVKD. The V and J ends lost 3 bases and 5 bases, in that order; junction bases with no gene match: 18. CDR3 bases: TGTGCCATCAGTGACCCACAGGTTCGACTAGCGGCCCGGGGAGATACGCAGTATTTT. It translates to CAISDPQVRLAARGDTQYF.

The chain recombines TRBV11-3 with TRBJ1-1, with 9 nucleotides matching TRBD1. CDR3 length: 16 residues. Trimming at V came to 5 bases and at J to 1 base, leaving 8 bases not matched to a gene. Germline V lookup: CDR1 SGHNT, CDR2 YENEEA. This CDR3 reads CASSQTGGVKNTEAFF. For the CDR3, the DNA is TGTGCCAGCAGCCAGACAGGGGGGGTTAAGAACACTGAAGCTTTCTTT.

The CDR3 loop is CASSLRENTEAFF. The CDR3 DNA follows: TGTGCCAGCAGCTTGAGGGAGAACACTGAAGCTTTCTTT. V and J are TRBV11-3 and TRBJ1-1; D is unresolved. The CDR3 sequence is 13 residues long. The germline gives CDR1 SGHNT, CDR2 YENEEA. V was shortened by 3 bases and J by 1 base, with 6 bases between the two germline ends.

In DNA form, the CDR3 reads TGTGCCAGCAGCTCGGGAGCAACTAATGAAAAACTGTTTTTT. Protein: CASSSGATNEKLFF. The chain combines TRBV5-5 with TRBJ1-4, with D uncertain. Looked up from germline, CDR1 is SGHKS and CDR2 is YYEKEE (reference sequence). CDR3 length: 14 amino acids. Trimming removed 3 bases from V and 0 bases from J, with 6 bases in between.

The chain employs TRBV25-1 and TRBJ1-1; perhaps TRBD1 as D (6 bases). This CDR3 comprises 13 residues. Trimming removed 7 bases from V and 4 bases from J, with 13 bases in between. From germline, CDR1 is MGHDK and CDR2 SYGVNS. This chain's CDR3 is CASKGARGTEAFF. DNA of the CDR3: TGTGCCAGCAAAGGGGCCAGGGGCACTGAAGCTTTCTTT. Filled out from reference TRBV25-1 and TRBJ1-1, the complete variable domain reads EADIYQTPRYLVIGTGKKITLECSQTMGHDKMYWYQQDPGMELHLIHYSYGVNSTEKGDLSSESTVSRIRTEHFPLTLESARPSHTSQYLCASKGARGTEAFFGQGTRLTVV.

The V gene is TRBV9, the J gene TRBJ2-3; 7 nucleotides agree with TRBD2. The CDR3 sequence is 15 residues long. Per the germline V gene, CDR1 is SGDLS and CDR2 is YYNGEE. V shed 4 bases and J 3 bases; nucleotides not matched to a gene: 8. CDR3 protein: CASSFGAGVTDTQYF. The CDR3 DNA reads as TGTGCCAGCAGCTTTGGGGCGGGGGTAACAGATACGCAGTATTTT.

The chain has TRBV6-5 and TRBJ2-2, with D possibly TRBD2 on 6 matching bases. CDR3 size: 11 residues. Trimming left V 10 bases short and J 7 bases short, with 10 bases between. The V gene's germline CDR1 is MNHEY and CDR2 SVGAGI. The CDR3 nucleotides read TGTGCCATCGCCGGGGGCGGGGAGCTGTTTTTT. This codes for CAIAGGGELFF.